This is a list of T cell receptor beta chains from one sample in a study of technical replicates of blood from several donors. Data came from immunoSEQ multiplex PCR; TCRdb stores just in-frame clones and leaves some out. Among about 62,000 clones listed, roughly 90% were seen once. Material: PBMCs. All receptors come from a human donor in good health. Some clones in this sample may be carry-over from other donors' samples. CDR3s leave out the opening cysteine and the closing phenylalanine or tryptophan.

TRBJ1-1	11	TRBV30	AWSVGEYTEAF
TRBJ1-4	14	TRBV4-3	ASSQDRGSEREKLF
TRBJ1-5	11	TRBV5-4	ASSSSGNQPQH
TRBJ1-2	10	TRBV7-2	ASSLGGPGYT
TRBJ2-3	12	TRBV10-3	AISVGRGADTQY
TRBJ1-1	13	TRBV5-1	ASSLDIPHGTEAF
TRBJ2-7	12	TRBV5-6	ASSFLGGRDEQY
TRBJ2-1	11	TRBV7-9	AGGQGASKEQF
TRBJ1-6	14	TRBV9	ASSVDGQGYNSPLH
TRBJ2-2	14	TRBV7-2	ASSSDRAIGTGELF
TRBJ2-2	14	TRBV4-2	ASSQAVRANTGELF
TRBJ1-5	12	TRBV19	ASSIATGTRSQH
TRBJ2-5	14	TRBV7-9	ASSFGAGGPGETQY
TRBJ2-7	13	TRBV25-1	ASSLGQGFSYEQY
TRBJ1-6	13	TRBV6-1	ASSPDRGSNSPLH
TRBJ2-5	12	TRBV9	ASSLRTGEETQY
TRBJ2-5	10	TRBV29-1	SVAGAGETQY
TRBJ2-3	14	TRBV7-3	ASSPGQGVNTDTQY
TRBJ2-7	12	TRBV6-5	ASTRPGAAYEQY
TRBJ2-7	10	TRBV2	ASSEALAGQY
TRBJ2-7	14	TRBV4-1	ASSQDSRDFAYEQY
TRBJ2-1	9	TRBV29-1	SVIRADEQF
TRBJ2-7	13	TRBV19	ASTPSGSSSYEQY
TRBJ1-1	8	TRBV27	ASSLGGTF
TRBJ2-3	13	TRBV10-3	AISGGGRAADTQY
TRBJ2-1	13	TRBV5-6	ASIMGTGGTNEQF
TRBJ2-2	13	TRBV4-3	ASSQDASPGGELF
TRBJ1-2	10	TRBV7-2	ASSLGGPGYT
TRBJ2-1	14	TRBV4-3	ASSQQTSGRGNEQF
TRBJ1-4	17	TRBV4-3	ASSQAPQGQRTTNEKLF
TRBJ2-7	12	TRBV9	ASSVAGGRYEQY
TRBJ2-7	13	TRBV11-3	ASSRDSSSSYEQY
TRBJ2-5	13	TRBV5-1	ASSGSGSGQETQY
TRBJ2-3	13	TRBV6-4	ASSESAGSTDTQY
TRBJ2-2	10	TRBV29-1	SVGDSAGELF
TRBJ1-5	12	TRBV6-4	ASSEFQGAQPQH
TRBJ2-7	15	TRBV6-4	ASSDSTQRRLPYEQY
TRBJ2-7	13	TRBV7-2	ASSLVSGEHYEQY
TRBJ2-7	14	TRBV4-1	ASSQDGQGVGNEQY
TRBJ1-2	14	TRBV4-1	ASSQLPGAGGEGYT
TRBJ2-3	14	TRBV7-8	ASSLAGGGLTDTQY
TRBJ2-1	16	TRBV23-1	ASSQSSIGRDDYNEQF
TRBJ1-1	13	TRBV4-1	ASSQDDSVQSEAF
TRBJ2-2	14	TRBV6-1	ASSEPRRGMAGELF